Listed below are T cell receptor beta chains from one sample, sequenced in a study of blood T cells in healthy people across ages. TCRdb independently ran MiXCR on the 5' RACE reads; one entry per CDR3 protein. The repertoire holds around 900,000 distinct CDR3 sequences, more than 25% seen once, with around 16% in the top ten. Sample: blood. The receptor source for this set is a woman older than 75 in good health. The conserved cysteine and the conserved F or W are not part of the CDR3 here. D genes are given only for firm matches. The size field is filled for only some rows; it gives once, few, many or a size class.

J | V | D | size | CDR3
TRBJ1-1 | TRBV7-2 | TRBD1 | many | ASSLFPGQGADTEAF
TRBJ1-5 | TRBV12-3/TRBV12-4 | NA | NA | ASSLVIQPQH
TRBJ2-5 | TRBV4-3 | TRBD2 | NA | ASSLAGGLINEQY
TRBJ2-7 | TRBV30 | NA | few | AWRTGFEQY
TRBJ2-5 | TRBV7-2 | TRBD1 | many | ASSLAGTWTGQETQY
TRBJ1-1 | TRBV7-9 | NA | once | ASSHVSSTEAF
TRBJ2-4 | TRBV11-2 | TRBD2 | NA | ASSNEILAGEARQAKNIQY
TRBJ2-4 | TRBV6-2/TRBV6-3 | TRBD1 | NA | ASVRTGSAKNIQY
TRBJ1-2 | TRBV9 | TRBD1 | NA | ASSVEGTGRYGYT
TRBJ2-1 | TRBV6-2/TRBV6-3 | NA | many | ASSKTSFEQF
TRBJ1-2 | TRBV27 | NA | NA | ASSLTPTGGDYGYT
TRBJ1-1 | TRBV2 | NA | NA | ASREPTASTEAF
TRBJ1-2 | TRBV5-1 | NA | many | ASSLGQYRATNYGYT
TRBJ2-2 | TRBV3-1 | TRBD1 | NA | ASSQVRGQGHTGELF
TRBJ1-1 | TRBV28 | NA | NA | ASSLSSLLTNTEAF
TRBJ2-1 | TRBV12-3/TRBV12-4 | TRBD2 | once | ASSPGLAGVRNEQF
TRBJ2-3 | TRBV12-3/TRBV12-4 | NA | NA | ASSPWRVRTDAQY
TRBJ2-7 | TRBV20-1 | TRBD1 | NA | SAEGQARYEQY
TRBJ2-1 | TRBV4-2 | TRBD2 | many | ASSPGGSSYNEQF
TRBJ2-7 | TRBV21-1 | NA | many | ASNKPGLAGFEQY
TRBJ2-3 | TRBV9 | NA | few | ASSVAQVGGDTQY
TRBJ2-5 | TRBV14 | NA | many | ASSQILGSRETQY
TRBJ2-1 | TRBV5-4 | NA | NA | ASSPDGGGGTYNEQF
TRBJ2-7 | TRBV18 | TRBD1 | once | ASSPPGQGDLEY
TRBJ1-2 | TRBV12-3/TRBV12-4 | NA | many | ASSLGAGLTGASIGYT
TRBJ1-5 | TRBV10-3 | TRBD1 | NA | AISGTGGAGQPQH
TRBJ1-5 | TRBV19 | NA | NA | ASSTYRDSNQPQH
TRBJ2-3 | TRBV19 | NA | NA | ASSIEGTRADTQY
TRBJ2-5 | TRBV7-2 | NA | many | ASSLGSGLETQY
TRBJ1-4 | TRBV7-2 | TRBD1 | many | ASSHRQGVGKLF
TRBJ2-7 | TRBV4-1 | TRBD2 | many | ASSRDIAGGSYEQY
TRBJ1-1 | TRBV7-9 | NA | NA | ASSPRFEAF
TRBJ1-1 | TRBV6-2/TRBV6-3 | TRBD1 | many | ASTTGTIEAF
TRBJ2-3 | TRBV7-2 | NA | once | ASSLFFPPQSTDTQY
TRBJ2-3 | TRBV11-2 | NA | few | ASSLGKGVAASTDTQY
TRBJ2-6 | TRBV7-6 | NA | NA | ASSPERGTSPSGANVLT
TRBJ2-1 | TRBV6-4 | NA | NA | ASSSVNNEQF
TRBJ2-7 | TRBV9 | NA | few | ASSVGSGLGLTNEQY
TRBJ2-1 | TRBV9 | TRBD2 | NA | ASSVFFGGGNEQF
TRBJ2-3 | TRBV7-9 | TRBD2 | NA | ASSRESGGATDTQY
TRBJ2-5 | TRBV7-2 | NA | NA | ASSYRTGVMQTQY
TRBJ2-6 | TRBV6-2/TRBV6-3 | NA | NA | ASLGGGAGANVLT
TRBJ2-1 | TRBV2 | TRBD2 | many | ASSEGGLAGGPSEQF
TRBJ2-1 | TRBV20-1 | NA | many | SAWDKKFYNEQF
TRBJ2-1 | TRBV2 | NA | many | ASSLSSPLNNEQF
TRBJ2-3 | TRBV4-3 | NA | many | ASSQEAPRGTDTQY
TRBJ1-1 | TRBV20-1 | NA | NA | SAPRSGGGTEAF
TRBJ2-2 | TRBV7-9 | NA | NA | ASSLGIADTGELF
TRBJ2-7 | TRBV7-2 | NA | NA | ASSLSRDYEQY
TRBJ2-3 | TRBV7-8 | TRBD2 | many | ASSPLAGGGPDTQY
TRBJ1-6 | TRBV7-2 | NA | NA | ASSSTGTNSPLH
TRBJ2-5 | TRBV7-2 | TRBD2 | many | ASSRGTRVETQY